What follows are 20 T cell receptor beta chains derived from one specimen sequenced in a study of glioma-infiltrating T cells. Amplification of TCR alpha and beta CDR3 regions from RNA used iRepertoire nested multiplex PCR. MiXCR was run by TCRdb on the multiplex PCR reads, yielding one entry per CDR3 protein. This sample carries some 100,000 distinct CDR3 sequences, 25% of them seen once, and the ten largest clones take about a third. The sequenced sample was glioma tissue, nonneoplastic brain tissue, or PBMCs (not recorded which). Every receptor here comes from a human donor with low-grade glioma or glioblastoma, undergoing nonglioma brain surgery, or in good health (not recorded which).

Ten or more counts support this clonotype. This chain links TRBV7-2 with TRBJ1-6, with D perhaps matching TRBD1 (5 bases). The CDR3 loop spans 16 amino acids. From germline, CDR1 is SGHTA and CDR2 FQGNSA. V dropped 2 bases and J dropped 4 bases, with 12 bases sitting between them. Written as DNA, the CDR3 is TGTGCCAGCAGCTTACAGGGCCCTGGGTATAATTCACCCCTCCACTTT. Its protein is CASSLQGPGYNSPLHF.

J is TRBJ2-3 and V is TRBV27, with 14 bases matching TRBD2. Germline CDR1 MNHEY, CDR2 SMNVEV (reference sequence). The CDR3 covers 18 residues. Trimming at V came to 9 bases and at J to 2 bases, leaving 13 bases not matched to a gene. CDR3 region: CASSRGLAGGRFTDTQYF. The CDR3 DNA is TGTGCCAGTAGTCGAGGACTAGCGGGAGGCCGATTCACAGATACGCAGTATTTT.

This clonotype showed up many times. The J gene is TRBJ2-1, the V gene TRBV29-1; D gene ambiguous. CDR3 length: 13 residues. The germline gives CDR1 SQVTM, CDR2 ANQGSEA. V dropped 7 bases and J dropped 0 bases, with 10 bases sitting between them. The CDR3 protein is CSDRGLSYNEQFF. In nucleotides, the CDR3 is TGCAGCGATAGAGGCCTCTCCTACAATGAGCAGTTCTTC.

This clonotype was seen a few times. The CDR3 spells CAISESLASYEQYF. The CDR3, as DNA: TGTGCCATCAGTGAGTCCTTAGCCTCCTACGAGCAGTACTTC. The chain couples TRBV10-3 to TRBJ2-7; the D is unclear. Trimming took off 0 bases at V and 0 bases at J, with 6 bases between the two ends. The CDR3 length is 14 residues. From germline, CDR1 is ENHRY and CDR2 SYGVKD.

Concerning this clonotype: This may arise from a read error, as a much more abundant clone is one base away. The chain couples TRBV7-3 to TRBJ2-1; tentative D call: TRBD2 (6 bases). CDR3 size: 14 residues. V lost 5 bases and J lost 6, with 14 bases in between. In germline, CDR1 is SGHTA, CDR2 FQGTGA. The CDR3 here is CASSRPGLVNEQFF. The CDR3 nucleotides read TGTGCCAGCAGCCGTCCGGGACTTGTCAATGAGCAGTTCTTC.

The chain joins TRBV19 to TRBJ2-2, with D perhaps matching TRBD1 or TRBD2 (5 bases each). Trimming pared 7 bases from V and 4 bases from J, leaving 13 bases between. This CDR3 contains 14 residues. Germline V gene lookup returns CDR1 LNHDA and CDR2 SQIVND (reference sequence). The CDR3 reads CASKGTLGTGELFF. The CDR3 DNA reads TGTGCCAGTAAAGGGACCCTGGGCACCGGGGAGCTGTTTTTT.

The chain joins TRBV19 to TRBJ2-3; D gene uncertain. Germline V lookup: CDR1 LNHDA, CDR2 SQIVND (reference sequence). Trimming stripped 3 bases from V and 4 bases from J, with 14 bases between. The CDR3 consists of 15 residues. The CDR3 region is CASSIRQGEADTQYF. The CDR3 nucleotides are TGTGCCAGTAGTATTCGACAAGGTGAGGCAGATACGCAGTATTTT.

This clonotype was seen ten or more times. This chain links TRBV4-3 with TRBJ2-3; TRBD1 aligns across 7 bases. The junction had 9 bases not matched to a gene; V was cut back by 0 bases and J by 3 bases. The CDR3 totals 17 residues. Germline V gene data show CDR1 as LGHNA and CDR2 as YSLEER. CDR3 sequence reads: CASSQDIRDSFTDTQYF. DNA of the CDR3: TGCGCCAGCAGCCAAGATATAAGGGACAGTTTTACAGATACGCAGTATTTT.

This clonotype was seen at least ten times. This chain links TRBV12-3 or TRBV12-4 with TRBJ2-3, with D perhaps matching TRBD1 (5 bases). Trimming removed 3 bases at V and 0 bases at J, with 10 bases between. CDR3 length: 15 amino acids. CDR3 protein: CASSFSRDSTDTQYF. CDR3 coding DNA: TGTGCCAGCAGTTTCAGCAGGGATAGCACAGATACGCAGTATTTT.

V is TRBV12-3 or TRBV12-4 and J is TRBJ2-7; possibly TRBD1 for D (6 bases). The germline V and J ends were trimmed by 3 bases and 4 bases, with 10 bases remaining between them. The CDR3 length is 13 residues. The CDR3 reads CASSFRRGYEQYF. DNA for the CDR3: TGTGCCAGCAGTTTTCGCAGGGGTTACGAGCAGTACTTC.

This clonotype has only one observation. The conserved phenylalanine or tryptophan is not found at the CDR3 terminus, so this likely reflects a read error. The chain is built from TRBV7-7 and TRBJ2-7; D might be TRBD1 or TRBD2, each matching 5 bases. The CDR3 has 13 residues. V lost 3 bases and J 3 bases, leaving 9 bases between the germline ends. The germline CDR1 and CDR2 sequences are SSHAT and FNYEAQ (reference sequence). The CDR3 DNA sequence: TGTGCCAGCAGCTTGGGGACGGTCTACGAGCAGTACTTA. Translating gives CASSLGTVYEQYL.

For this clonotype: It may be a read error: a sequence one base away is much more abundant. The CDR3 nucleotides read TGCAGCGTTCGCCCCGAAGTAGCACCAGATACGCAGTATTTT. Encoded protein: CSVRPEVAPDTQYF. The V and J genes are TRBV29-1 and TRBJ2-3; D not certain. Per germline, CDR1 SQVTM and CDR2 ANQGSEA. The CDR3 spans 14 residues. Trimming removed 5 bases from V and 4 bases from J, with 16 bases in between.

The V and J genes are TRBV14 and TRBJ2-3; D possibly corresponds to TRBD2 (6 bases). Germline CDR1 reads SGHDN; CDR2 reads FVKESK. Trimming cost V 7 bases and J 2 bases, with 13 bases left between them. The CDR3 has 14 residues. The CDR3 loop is CASTGGAVTDTQYF. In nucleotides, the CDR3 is TGTGCCAGCACCGGGGGAGCAGTCACAGATACGCAGTATTTT. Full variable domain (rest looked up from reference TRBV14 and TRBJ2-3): EAGVTQFPSHSVIEKGQTVTLRCDPISGHDNLYWYRRVMGKEIKFLLHFVKESKQDESGMPNNRFLAERTGGTYSTLKVQPAELEDSGVYFCASTGGAVTDTQYFGPGTRLTVL.

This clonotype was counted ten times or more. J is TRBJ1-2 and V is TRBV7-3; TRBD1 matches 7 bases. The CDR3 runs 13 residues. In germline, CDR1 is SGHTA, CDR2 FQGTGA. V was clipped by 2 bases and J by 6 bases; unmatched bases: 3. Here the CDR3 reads CASSLGTENGYTF. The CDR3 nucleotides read TGTGCCAGCAGCTTAGGGACAGAGAATGGCTACACCTTC. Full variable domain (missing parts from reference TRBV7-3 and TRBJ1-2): GAGVSQTPSNKVTEKGKYVELRCDPISGHTALYWYRQSLGQGPEFLIYFQGTGAADDSGLPNDRFFAVRPEGSVSTLKIQRTERGDSAVYLCASSLGTENGYTFGSGTRLTVV.

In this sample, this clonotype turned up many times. This CDR3 is CASLTALNTEAFF. The DNA of the CDR3 is TGTGCCAGTCTTACAGCTTTGAACACTGAAGCTTTCTTT. The chain carries TRBV6-1 and TRBJ1-1; D gene uncertain. Germline V lookup: CDR1 MNHNS, CDR2 SASEGT. The CDR3 is made up of 13 amino acids. Between the trimmed V and J ends, which lost 9 bases and 0 bases, there was a span of 11 bases.

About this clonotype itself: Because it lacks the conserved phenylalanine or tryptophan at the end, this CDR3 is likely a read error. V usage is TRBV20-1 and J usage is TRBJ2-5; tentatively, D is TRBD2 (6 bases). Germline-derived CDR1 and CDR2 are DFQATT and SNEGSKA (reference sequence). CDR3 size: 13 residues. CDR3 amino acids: CSATLAGRETQYL. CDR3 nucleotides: TGCAGTGCCACCTTGGCGGGAAGAGAGACTCAGTACCTC.

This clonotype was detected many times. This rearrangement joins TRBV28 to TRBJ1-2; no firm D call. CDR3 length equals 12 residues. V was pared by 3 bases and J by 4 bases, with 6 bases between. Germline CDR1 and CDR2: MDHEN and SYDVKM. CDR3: CASSLDTYGYTF. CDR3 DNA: TGTGCCAGCAGTTTGGATACCTATGGCTACACCTTC.

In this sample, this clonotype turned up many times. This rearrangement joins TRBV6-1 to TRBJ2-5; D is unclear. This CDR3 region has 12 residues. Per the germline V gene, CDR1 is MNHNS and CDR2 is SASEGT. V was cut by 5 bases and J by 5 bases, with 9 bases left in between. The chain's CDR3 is CASSTLAETQYF. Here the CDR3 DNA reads TGTGCCAGCAGTACCCTGGCTGAGACCCAGTACTTC.

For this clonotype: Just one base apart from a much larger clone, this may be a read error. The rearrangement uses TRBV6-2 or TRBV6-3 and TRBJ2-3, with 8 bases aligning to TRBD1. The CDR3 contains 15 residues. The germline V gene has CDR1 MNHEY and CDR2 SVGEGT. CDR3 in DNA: TGTGCCAGCAGTTACCACAGGGGGTCCGCAGATACGCGGTATTTT. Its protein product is CASSYHRGSADTRYF.

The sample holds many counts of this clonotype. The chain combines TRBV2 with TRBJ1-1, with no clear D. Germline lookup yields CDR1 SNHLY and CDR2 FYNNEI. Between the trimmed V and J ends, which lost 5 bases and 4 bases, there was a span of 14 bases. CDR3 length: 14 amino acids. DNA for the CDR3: TGTGCCAGCAGTCCCACGCGGGGAGGCACTGAAGCTTTCTTT. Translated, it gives CASSPTRGGTEAFF.